Listed below are T cell receptor beta chains from one sample, sequenced in a study of cytomegalovirus exposure and HLA in healthy donors. Clones were read by immunoSEQ multiplex PCR, and TCRdb kept only the in-frame ones, dropping some. Among under 200,000 clones listed, around 77% were seen once. Sequencing was done on a sample of PBMCs. The source is a woman younger than 45 in good health and CMV-seropositive. The CDR3 runs from the conserved cysteine through the conserved F or W. Each record gives: CDR3 length, D gene, V gene, CDR3 protein. The D gene is left open where the match is weak.

>15|TRBD1|TRBV2
CASSVGGQGVTEQYF
>13|-|TRBV5-1
CASSSNLRNEQFF
>15|-|TRBV5-6
CASSFTGGSTDTQYF
>18|-|TRBV9
CASSDPPGGPSSGNTIYF
>18|TRBD1|TRBV25-1
CASSEHGTGPSGANVLTF
>19|TRBD2|TRBV30
CAWSVPSSGLAGRSDTQYF
>16|-|TRBV7-9
CASSLVLRSSTDTQYF
>13|TRBD1|TRBV6-5
CASSPLTGDEQYF
>14|TRBD1|TRBV5-6
CASSFRDSKNIQYF
>16|TRBD1|TRBV15
CATSSRFRGSNEKLFF
>16|TRBD1|TRBV5-4
CASSLGGTGKVYGYTF
>18|TRBD1|TRBV7-2
CASSLVPPGGSNTGELFF
>13|-|TRBV27
CASKLAAYNEQFF
>14|TRBD2|TRBV5-1
CASSPRTSGETQYF
>16|TRBD1|TRBV7-9
CSSSWGQETLHEKLFF
>16|-|TRBV27
CASSSWEGGANYGYTF
>16|TRBD2|TRBV9
CASSVAGTTSYNEQFF
>16|TRBD1|TRBV5-6
CASSVGQLTSTDTQYF
>14|-|TRBV5-4
CASSSKQGLWGYTF
>14|-|TRBV2
CASSSGGPNQPQHF
>17|TRBD2|TRBV7-9
CASSLPPRLAGGNEQFF
>13|TRBD1|TRBV10-3
CASRTGGTDTQYF